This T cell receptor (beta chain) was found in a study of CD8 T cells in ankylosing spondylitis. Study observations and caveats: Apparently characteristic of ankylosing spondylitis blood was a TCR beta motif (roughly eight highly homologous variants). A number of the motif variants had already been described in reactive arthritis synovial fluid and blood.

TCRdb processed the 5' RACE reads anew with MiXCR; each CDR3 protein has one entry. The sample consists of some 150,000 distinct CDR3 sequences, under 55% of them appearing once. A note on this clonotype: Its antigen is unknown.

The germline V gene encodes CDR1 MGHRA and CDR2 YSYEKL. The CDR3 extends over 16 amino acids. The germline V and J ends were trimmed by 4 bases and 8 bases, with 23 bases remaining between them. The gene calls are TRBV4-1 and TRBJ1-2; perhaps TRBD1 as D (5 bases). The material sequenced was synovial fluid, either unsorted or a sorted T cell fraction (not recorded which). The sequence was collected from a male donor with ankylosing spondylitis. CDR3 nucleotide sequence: TGCGCCAGCAGCCTCGACCGAGTTAAGGGGCTGAAGGGCTACACCTTC. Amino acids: CASSLDRVKGLKGYTF.